Below, 19 T cell receptor beta chains from the same sample are listed, as sequenced in a study of blood T cells in healthy people across ages. Sample-barcoded 5' priming and a J-beta primer mix drove a second PCR of 7 to 11 cycles. MiXCR, run by TCRdb on the 5' RACE reads, gives a single entry per CDR3 protein. The table includes approximately 800,000 distinct CDR3 sequences, around three fifths detected once. Source material: blood. The receptors shown here come from a man aged 35-49 years in good health.

The chain carries TRBV7-2 and TRBJ2-1; D is perhaps TRBD2 (6 bases). The CDR3 loop spans 15 amino acids. Germline CDR1 reads SGHTA; CDR2 reads FQGNSA. Trimming stripped 2 bases from V and 10 bases from J, with 18 bases between. The CDR3 nucleotides read TGTGCCAGCAGCTTAACTGGTCAGGCGGGGAAAGAGCAGTTCTTC. It is translated as CASSLTGQAGKEQFF.

A few counts support this clonotype. V and J are TRBV29-1 and TRBJ2-5, with 13 bases identical to TRBD2. V shed 6 bases, J shed 4 bases, and the junction held 5 bases outside the gene matches. The CDR3 consists of 14 residues. Germline V gives CDR1 SQVTM, CDR2 ANQGSEA. The CDR3 protein is CSVGTSGVGETQYF. Written as DNA, the CDR3 is TGCAGCGTCGGGACTAGCGGGGTGGGAGAGACCCAGTACTTC.

This clonotype was detected only a few times. The rearrangement joins TRBV7-2 to TRBJ2-1; 10 nucleotides align to TRBD2. Losses at the gene ends were 1 base for V and 9 bases for J; bases not matched to a gene: 6. CDR3 length: 15 amino acids. The germline V gene has CDR1 SGHTA and CDR2 FQGNSA. CDR3 sequence (DNA): TGTGCCAGCAGCTTAGAGTTAGCGGGGGGAGGTGAGCAGTTCTTC. Protein sequence: CASSLELAGGGEQFF.

This clonotype appeared a few times. CDR3 sequence reads: CASRPGTGDFYGYTF. DNA for the CDR3: TGTGCCAGCAGGCCCGGGACAGGGGATTTCTATGGCTACACCTTC. The chain links TRBV11-3 to TRBJ1-2, with 10 bases identical to TRBD1. CDR3 size: 15 residues. CDR1 and CDR2 (germline): SGHNT, YENEEA. J gave up 4 bases and V 6 bases, and 8 bases lay outside the gene matches.

This clonotype appeared once. The chain joins TRBV14 to TRBJ2-3; 11 bases fit TRBD2. Unmatched junction bases numbered 12, after V lost 2 bases and J lost 2 bases. CDR1 SGHDN and CDR2 FVKESK come from the germline V gene. The CDR3 is 19 amino acids. The CDR3, as DNA: TGTGCCAGCAGCCAATCTGGGCTAGCGGGAGGACCCTTCACAGATACGCAGTATTTT. Translating gives CASSQSGLAGGPFTDTQYF.

This chain connects TRBV7-9 to TRBJ1-5; maybe TRBD1 (5 bases). CDR1 SEHNR and CDR2 FQNEAQ come from the germline V gene (reference sequence). This CDR3 spans 15 amino acids. Trimming cost V 3 bases and J 3 bases, with 12 bases left between them. Here the CDR3 reads CASSFEGTSNQPQHF. CDR3 DNA sequence: TGTGCCAGCAGCTTCGAAGGGACCTCCAATCAGCCCCAGCATTTT.

The chain couples TRBV28 to TRBJ1-1; D gene uncertain. The CDR3 has 14 amino acids. V was cut by 3 bases and J by 2 bases, with 10 bases left in between. Germline V gives CDR1 MDHEN, CDR2 SYDVKM. The CDR3 bases are TGTGCCAGCAGTTTGGTGGCGGATAACACTGAAGCTTTCTTT. Translation: CASSLVADNTEAFF. The full variable domain, in which reference TRBV28 and TRBJ1-1 provide the parts outside the CDR3, is DVKVTQSSRYLVKRTGEKVFLECVQDMDHENMFWYRQDPGLGLRLIYFSYDVKMKEKGDIPEGYSVSREKKERFSLILESASTNQTSMYLCASSLVADNTEAFFGQGTRLTVV.

The chain combines TRBV20-1 with TRBJ1-1; perhaps TRBD1 as D (5 bases). The V gene lost 5 bases and the J gene lost 3 bases, with 13 bases spanning the gap. CDR3 length: 13 amino acids. CDR1 is DFQATT, CDR2 SNEGSKA, per germline (reference sequence). DNA for the CDR3: TGCAGTGCTGGGGGGGGAAAAGACACTGAAGCTTTCTTT. Residues: CSAGGGKDTEAFF.

V gene TRBV28 combines with J gene TRBJ1-2; TRBD1 matches 8 bases. The CDR3 is 14 amino acids. The junction had 12 bases not matched to a gene; V was cut back by 8 bases and J by 7 bases. Germline values: CDR1 MDHEN, CDR2 SYDVKM. CDR3 in amino acids: CASGENGQGGGYTF. DNA for the CDR3: TGTGCCAGCGGGGAGAACGGACAGGGAGGTGGCTACACCTTC.

In its sample, this clonotype was seen once. This chain links TRBV10-3 with TRBJ2-5; 9 bases match TRBD2. The J call is in doubt because the DNA end fits TRBJ2-7 better. Germline-derived CDR1 and CDR2 are ENHRY and SYGVKD. CDR3 length equals 13 residues. This CDR3 reads CAISGTSVHEQYF. The CDR3 DNA reads TGTGCCATCAGTGGGACTAGCGTCCACGAGCAGTACTTC.

This chain links TRBV5-5 with TRBJ2-1, with TRBD2 matching over 9 bases. Losses at the gene ends were 4 bases for V and 6 bases for J; bases not matched to a gene: 8. Germline CDR1 is SGHKS and CDR2 is YYEKEE (reference sequence). This CDR3 is 15 amino acids long. CDR3 amino acids: CASSMTSGATNEQFF. The CDR3 DNA is TGTGCCAGCAGCATGACTAGCGGAGCTACCAATGAGCAGTTCTTC.

This chain joins TRBV28 and TRBJ2-1; D gene uncertain. The J call may not be correct, given that the DNA end is closer to TRBJ2-7. CDR3 size: 14 residues. CDR1 is MDHEN and CDR2 is SYDVKM in the germline V gene. The DNA of the CDR3 is TGTGCCAGCAGTGTTAAACCCACCTACAATGAGCAGTACTTC. Translating it yields CASSVKPTYNEQYF.

This clonotype was observed once. V and J are TRBV5-1 and TRBJ2-3; 12 nucleotides align to TRBD2. V trimming: 4 bases; J trimming: 2 bases; junction bases outside the gene matches: 8. The CDR3 length is 17 residues. Germline assignment: CDR1 SGHRS and CDR2 YFSETQ. The CDR3: CASSLWTSGANTDTQYF. In DNA form, the CDR3 reads TGCGCCAGCAGCCTGTGGACTAGCGGGGCGAACACAGATACGCAGTATTTT.

DNA for the CDR3: TGTGCCAGCAGCCGGGTCTCGGTCGAGCAGTACTTC. Its protein is CASSRVSVEQYF. V is TRBV11-2 and J is TRBJ2-5, with D unclear. The DNA matches TRBJ2-7 better at its end, which makes the J call doubtful. This CDR3 comprises 12 residues. Germline V gene lookup returns CDR1 SGHAT and CDR2 FQNNGV.

J is TRBJ2-3 and V is TRBV5-1; maybe TRBD1 (6 bases). CDR3 length equals 16 residues. Trimming cost V 4 bases and J 0 bases, with 15 bases left between them. Germline CDR1 is SGHRS and CDR2 is YFSETQ. The CDR3 protein is CASSLNRASSTDTQYF. DNA of the CDR3: TGCGCCAGCAGCCTGAACAGGGCCTCTAGCACAGATACGCAGTATTTT.

This chain links TRBV20-1 with TRBJ2-2; TRBD1 is a possible D gene (5 bases). V was clipped by 2 bases and J by 3 bases, with 10 bases between them. CDR1 DFQATT and CDR2 SNEGSKA come from the germline V gene (reference sequence). The CDR3 totals 14 residues. CDR3 loop: CSARQGPHTGELFF. CDR3 nucleotides: TGCAGTGCTAGACAGGGTCCCCACACCGGGGAGCTGTTTTTT.

The genes are TRBV20-1 and TRBJ2-3; 7 positions agree with TRBD2. Germline V lookup: CDR1 DFQATT, CDR2 SNEGSKA (reference sequence). Trimming removed 6 bases from V and 6 bases from J; junction bases left unmatched: 9. The CDR3 is 13 amino acids. CDR3 region: CSAPELASDTQYF. For the CDR3, the DNA is TGCAGTGCCCCTGAACTAGCGAGCGATACGCAGTATTTT.

Here the CDR3 DNA reads TGTGCCAGCACTGTGGTGGGGGTATCAAGTTCACCCCTCCACTTT. It encodes CASTVVGVSSSPLHF. The chain employs TRBV27 and TRBJ1-6, with D perhaps TRBD1 (5 bases). V lost 7 bases and J lost 9, with 19 bases in between. This CDR3 contains 15 residues. CDR1 is MNHEY, CDR2 SMNVEV, per germline (reference sequence).

Concerning this clonotype itself: A read error may account for a junction end that differs from germline. This CDR3 is CANSDTPAQDYGYTF. CDR3 nucleotides: TGTGCCAACAGCGATACCCCGGCCCAGGACTATGGCTACACCTTC. The chain employs TRBV4-2 and TRBJ1-2; D gene ambiguous. Germline V CDR1 and CDR2: LGHNA, YNFKEQ. The CDR3 has 15 residues.